This is a list of T cell receptor beta chains from one sample in a study of blood T cell repertoires in COVID-19. This table comes from immunoSEQ multiplex PCR, and its TCRdb copy is limited to in-frame clones, with some not included. The table lists 150,000 or so clones, 70% to 80% of them singletons. What was sequenced was peripheral blood. The origin of the receptors is a woman aged 45-65 years with active or convalescent COVID-19. The CDR3 runs from the conserved cysteine through the conserved F or W. A D gene is named only where the DNA matches it firmly. Clone size is stated in some rows and not others, as once, few, many or a class when expanded.

CDR3 protein: CATGLAGSYEQYF
CDR3 DNA: TGTGCCACGGGACTAGCGGGATCTTACGAGCAGTACTTC
V gene: TRBV6-5
D gene: TRBD2
clone size: -
J gene: TRBJ2-7

CDR3 protein: CASSPDRSNQPQHF
CDR3 DNA: TGTGCCAGCAGCCCCGACAGGAGCAATCAGCCCCAGCATTTT
V gene: TRBV28
D gene: -
clone size: -
J gene: TRBJ1-5

CDR3 protein: CASSLEASGGEQYF
CDR3 DNA: TGCGCCAGCAGCTTGGAGGCTAGCGGCGGCGAGCAGTACTTC
V gene: TRBV5-1
D gene: TRBD2
clone size: -
J gene: TRBJ2-7

CDR3 protein: CARKDRGYEKLFF
CDR3 DNA: TGTGCCAGGAAGGACAGGGGATACGAAAAACTGTTTTTT
V gene: TRBV2
D gene: TRBD1
clone size: -
J gene: TRBJ1-4

CDR3 protein: CASGFQISGREQYF
CDR3 DNA: TGTGCTAGTGGTTTTCAAATCTCAGGGCGGGAGCAGTACTTC
V gene: TRBV12-5
D gene: -
clone size: -
J gene: TRBJ2-7

CDR3 protein: CASSLGGRGGPNEQFF
CDR3 DNA: TGTGCCAGCAGCCTAGGAGGGCGGGGGGGCCCTAATGAGCAGTTCTTC
V gene: TRBV13
D gene: TRBD2
clone size: -
J gene: TRBJ2-1

CDR3 protein: CASSIDLASSYNSPLHF
CDR3 DNA: TGTGCCAGTAGTATAGATCTGGCCAGCTCCTATAATTCACCCCTCCACTTT
V gene: TRBV19
D gene: -
clone size: -
J gene: TRBJ1-6

CDR3 protein: CASSSGGGPQETQYF
CDR3 DNA: TGTGCCAGCAGCTCTGGCGGGGGGCCCCAAGAGACCCAGTACTTC
V gene: TRBV5-8
D gene: TRBD2
clone size: -
J gene: TRBJ2-5

CDR3 protein: CASSLDRGETQYF
CDR3 DNA: TGTGCCAGCAGCTTAGACAGGGGAGAGACCCAGTACTTC
V gene: TRBV7-3
D gene: TRBD1
clone size: -
J gene: TRBJ2-5

CDR3 protein: CASSPLEVQGKTNNSPLHF
CDR3 DNA: TGTGCCAGCTCACCACTTGAGGTCCAGGGGAAGACAAATAATTCACCCCTCCACTTT
V gene: TRBV18
D gene: -
clone size: -
J gene: TRBJ1-6

CDR3 protein: CASSRGQGLVYGYTF
CDR3 DNA: TGTGCCAGCAGCCGTGGACAGGGTTTGGTTTATGGCTACACCTTC
V gene: TRBV6-5
D gene: TRBD1
clone size: -
J gene: TRBJ1-2

CDR3 protein: CASSPRLAGGPGELFF
CDR3 DNA: TGTGCCAGCAGCCCGCGGCTGGCGGGGGGGCCCGGGGAGCTGTTTTTT
V gene: TRBV7-8
D gene: TRBD2
clone size: -
J gene: TRBJ2-2

CDR3 protein: CASSKPGQGSYEQYF
CDR3 DNA: TGTGCCAGTAGTAAACCGGGACAGGGCTCCTACGAGCAGTACTTC
V gene: TRBV19
D gene: TRBD1
clone size: once
J gene: TRBJ2-7

CDR3 protein: CASSRGTGEGQPQHF
CDR3 DNA: TGCGCCAGCAGCCGAGGGACAGGGGAGGGTCAGCCCCAGCATTTT
V gene: TRBV4-1
D gene: TRBD1
clone size: -
J gene: TRBJ1-5

CDR3 protein: CASSPSWQNTEAFF
CDR3 DNA: TGCGCCAGCAGCCCCTCCTGGCAGAACACTGAAGCTTTCTTT
V gene: TRBV4-3
D gene: -
clone size: -
J gene: TRBJ1-1

CDR3 protein: CASRGSRGMEYGYTF
CDR3 DNA: TGTGCCAGCAGAGGATCCAGGGGGATGGAGTATGGCTACACCTTC
V gene: TRBV2
D gene: TRBD1
clone size: -
J gene: TRBJ1-2

CDR3 protein: CASSPRGDIPYEQYF
CDR3 DNA: TGTGCCAGTAGTCCGCGGGGGGACATTCCCTACGAGCAGTACTTC
V gene: TRBV19
D gene: TRBD2
clone size: -
J gene: TRBJ2-7

CDR3 protein: CASSDRDRGLRVYF
CDR3 DNA: TGTGCCAGCAGCGACCGGGACAGGGGGCTTCGGGTGTACTTC
V gene: TRBV5-8
D gene: TRBD1
clone size: -
J gene: TRBJ2-7

CDR3 protein: CASSPGGPGELFF
CDR3 DNA: TGTGCCAGCAGTCCCGGGGGACCCGGGGAGCTGTTTTTT
V gene: TRBV6-5
D gene: -
clone size: -
J gene: TRBJ2-2

CDR3 protein: CASSIPTGREPQHF
CDR3 DNA: TGTGCCAGTAGTATCCCGACAGGGCGAGAGCCCCAGCATTTT
V gene: TRBV19
D gene: TRBD1
clone size: few
J gene: TRBJ1-5

CDR3 protein: CASSPLTSGGKKGDEQYF
CDR3 DNA: TGTGCCAGCAGCCCCCTGACTAGCGGGGGGAAGAAAGGCGACGAGCAGTACTTC
V gene: TRBV4-2
D gene: TRBD2
clone size: once
J gene: TRBJ2-7

CDR3 protein: CASSVGAGGRSYEQYF
CDR3 DNA: TGTGCCAGCAGCGTAGGAGCGGGAGGCCGCTCCTACGAGCAGTACTTC
V gene: TRBV9
D gene: TRBD2
clone size: few
J gene: TRBJ2-7

CDR3 protein: CSASLQGSDGYTF
CDR3 DNA: TGCAGTGCTAGTTTACAGGGGTCTGACGGCTACACCTTC
V gene: TRBV20-1
D gene: TRBD1
clone size: -
J gene: TRBJ1-2

CDR3 protein: CASSLDPIRDTEAFF
CDR3 DNA: TGTGCCAGCAGCTTAGATCCCATCCGGGACACTGAAGCTTTCTTT
V gene: TRBV11-2
D gene: -
clone size: few
J gene: TRBJ1-1

CDR3 protein: CASSLRQGVTTQYF
CDR3 DNA: TGTGCCAGCAGCTTGCGACAGGGGGTTACGACCCAGTACTTC
V gene: TRBV5-6
D gene: TRBD1
clone size: -
J gene: TRBJ2-5

CDR3 protein: CASSQVTGTGYGYTF
CDR3 DNA: TGCGCCAGCAGCCAAGTGACAGGGACGGGCTATGGCTACACCTTC
V gene: TRBV4-3
D gene: TRBD1
clone size: -
J gene: TRBJ1-2

CDR3 protein: CATTDAGASNEQFF
CDR3 DNA: TGTGCCACCACCGACGCAGGGGCTTCCAATGAGCAGTTCTTC
V gene: TRBV24-1
D gene: -
clone size: -
J gene: TRBJ2-1

CDR3 protein: CASSVGGGPRTEAFF
CDR3 DNA: TGTGCCAGCAGCGTAGGGGGGGGTCCCCGCACTGAAGCTTTCTTT
V gene: TRBV9
D gene: -
clone size: -
J gene: TRBJ1-1

CDR3 protein: CSVPNSGQRLDTQYF
CDR3 DNA: TGCAGCGTTCCGAATAGCGGCCAGCGCCTGGATACGCAGTATTTT
V gene: TRBV29-1
D gene: -
clone size: few
J gene: TRBJ2-3

CDR3 protein: CASSLGSTPTDTQYF
CDR3 DNA: TGTGCCAGCAGCTTAGGAAGTACACCCACAGATACGCAGTATTTT
V gene: TRBV7-9
D gene: -
clone size: -
J gene: TRBJ2-3

CDR3 protein: CSAAGQGDEQYF
CDR3 DNA: TGCAGCGCAGCAGGACAGGGCGACGAGCAGTACTTC
V gene: TRBV29-1
D gene: TRBD1
clone size: -
J gene: TRBJ2-7

CDR3 protein: CASSPSLRGGRTGELFF
CDR3 DNA: TGTGCCAGCAGCCCTAGCTTGCGGGGGGGCCGCACCGGGGAGCTGTTTTTT
V gene: TRBV7-2
D gene: TRBD2
clone size: -
J gene: TRBJ2-2

CDR3 protein: CARMEESETEAFF
CDR3 DNA: TGTGCCCGGATGGAGGAAAGTGAAACTGAAGCTTTCTTT
V gene: TRBV30
D gene: -
clone size: -
J gene: TRBJ1-1